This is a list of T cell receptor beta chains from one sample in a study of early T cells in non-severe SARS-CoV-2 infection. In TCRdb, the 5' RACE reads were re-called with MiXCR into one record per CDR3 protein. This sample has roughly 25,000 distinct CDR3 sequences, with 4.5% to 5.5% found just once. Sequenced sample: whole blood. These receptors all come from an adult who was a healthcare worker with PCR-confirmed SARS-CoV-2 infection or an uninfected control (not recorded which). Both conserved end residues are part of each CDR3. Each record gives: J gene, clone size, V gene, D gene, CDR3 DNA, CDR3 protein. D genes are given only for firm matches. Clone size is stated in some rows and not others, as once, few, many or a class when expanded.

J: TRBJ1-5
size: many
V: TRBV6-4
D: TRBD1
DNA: TGTGCCAGCAGTGATACGGACAGGGAAGGTCAGCCCCAGCATTTT
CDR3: CASSDTDREGQPQHF

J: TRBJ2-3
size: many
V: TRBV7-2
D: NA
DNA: TGTGCCAGCAGCTTGGACCAGGGAGATACGCAGTATTTT
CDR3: CASSLDQGDTQYF

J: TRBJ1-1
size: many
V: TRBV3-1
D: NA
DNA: TGTGCCAGCAGCCCCAACCGCCCGACTGAAGCTTTCTTT
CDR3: CASSPNRPTEAFF

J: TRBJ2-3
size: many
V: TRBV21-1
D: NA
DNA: TGTGCCAGCATCGACGTGGGTACGCAGTATTTT
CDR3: CASIDVGTQYF

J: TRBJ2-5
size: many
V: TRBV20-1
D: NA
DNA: TGCAGTGCTAGCGCCCAAGAGACCCAGTACTTC
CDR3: CSASAQETQYF

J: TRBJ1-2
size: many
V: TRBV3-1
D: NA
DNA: TGTGCCAGCAGCCAAGGGGGAGTTCGGCACCTACCCTATGGCTACACCTTC
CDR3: CASSQGGVRHLPYGYTF

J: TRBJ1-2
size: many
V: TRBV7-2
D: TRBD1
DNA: TGTGCCAGCAGCCCCGACAGGGGATGGAACGGCTACACCTTC
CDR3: CASSPDRGWNGYTF

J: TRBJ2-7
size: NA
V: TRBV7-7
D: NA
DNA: TGTGCTAGCAGCGCAGGGTACGGCTACGAGCAGTACTTC
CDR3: CASSAGYGYEQYF

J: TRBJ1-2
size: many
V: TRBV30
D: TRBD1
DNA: TGTGCCTGGAGTAGGGGACAGGTTAGCGATGGCTACACCTTC
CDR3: CAWSRGQVSDGYTF

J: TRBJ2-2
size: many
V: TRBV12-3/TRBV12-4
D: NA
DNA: TGTGCCAGCAGTTTTTTGTTGGCGGGATCCGGGGAGCTGTTTTTT
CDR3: CASSFLLAGSGELFF

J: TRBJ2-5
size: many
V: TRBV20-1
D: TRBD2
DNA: TGCAGTGCTAGAGATCTGACTAGCCCAGAGACCCAGTACTTC
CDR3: CSARDLTSPETQYF

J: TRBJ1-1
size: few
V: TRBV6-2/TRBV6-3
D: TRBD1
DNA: TGTGCCAGCAGTCTAACTCTTCGACAGGGGCAAGCGGGAAACACTGAAGCTTTCTTT
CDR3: CASSLTLRQGQAGNTEAFF

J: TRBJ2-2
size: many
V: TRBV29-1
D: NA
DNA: TGCAGCGCGGGGAAACAGCCGAACACCGGGGAGCTGTTTTTT
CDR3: CSAGKQPNTGELFF

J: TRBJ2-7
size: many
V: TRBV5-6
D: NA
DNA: TGTGCCAGCAGCACCAGGGGAAACGAGCAGTACTTC
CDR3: CASSTRGNEQYF

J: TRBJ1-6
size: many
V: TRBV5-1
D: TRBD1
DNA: TGCGCCAGCAGCCGGACGGGACAGGGAATAACTTCCTATAATTCACCCCTCCACTTT
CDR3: CASSRTGQGITSYNSPLHF

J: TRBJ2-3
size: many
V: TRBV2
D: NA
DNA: TGTGCCAGCAGTGGACTAGATGGGACAGATACGCAGTATTTT
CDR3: CASSGLDGTDTQYF

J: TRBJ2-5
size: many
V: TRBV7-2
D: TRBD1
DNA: TGTGCCAGCAGCCCCAGGCCCCCGGGACAGGGGTACTTC
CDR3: CASSPRPPGQGYF

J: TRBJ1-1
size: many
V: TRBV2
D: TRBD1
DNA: TGTGCCAGCAGCGAAGACAGGGGCACTGAAGCTTTCTTT
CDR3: CASSEDRGTEAFF

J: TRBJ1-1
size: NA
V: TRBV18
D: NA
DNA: TGTGCCAGCTCACCACCCAGTATGAACACTGAAGCTTTCTTT
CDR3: CASSPPSMNTEAFF

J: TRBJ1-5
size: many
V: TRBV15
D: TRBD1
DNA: TGTGCCACCAGCAGAGATAGGACAGGGTATAGCAATCAGCCCCAGCATTTT
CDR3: CATSRDRTGYSNQPQHF

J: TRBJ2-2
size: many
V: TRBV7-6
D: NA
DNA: TGTGCCAGCAGCCCCAACGGCAACACCGGGGAGCTGTTTTTT
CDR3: CASSPNGNTGELFF

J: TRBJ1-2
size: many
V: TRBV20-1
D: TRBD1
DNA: TGCAGTGCTCCCAACCCGAGACAGGGAGCTAACTATGGCTACACCTTC
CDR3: CSAPNPRQGANYGYTF

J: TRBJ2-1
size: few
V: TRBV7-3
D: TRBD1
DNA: TGTGCCAGCAGATCTCGGGACAGTGTCCATGAGCAGTTCTTC
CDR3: CASRSRDSVHEQFF

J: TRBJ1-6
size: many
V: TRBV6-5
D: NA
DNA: TGTGCCAGCAGTTTTTCATGGGATTCACCCCTCCACTTT
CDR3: CASSFSWDSPLHF

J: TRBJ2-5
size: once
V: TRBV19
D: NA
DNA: TGTGCCACCAGGCAGCAAGAGACCCAGTACTTC
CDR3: CATRQQETQYF

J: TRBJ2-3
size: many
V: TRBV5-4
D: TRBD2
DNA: TGTGCCAGCAGCACCGGGACTACAAACACAGATACGCAGTATTTT
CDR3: CASSTGTTNTDTQYF

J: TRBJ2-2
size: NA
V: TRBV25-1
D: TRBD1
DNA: TGTGCCAGCAGTGGCGCAGGACAGGGACGCACCGGGGAGCTGTTTTTT
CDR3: CASSGAGQGRTGELFF

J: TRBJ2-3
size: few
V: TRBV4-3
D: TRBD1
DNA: TGCGCCAGCAGCCAAGATACAGGGGTAGATACGCAGTATTTT
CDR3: CASSQDTGVDTQYF

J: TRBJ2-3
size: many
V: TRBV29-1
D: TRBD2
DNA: TGCAGCGTTGAGACTAGCGGTAGCACAGATACGCAGTATTTT
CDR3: CSVETSGSTDTQYF

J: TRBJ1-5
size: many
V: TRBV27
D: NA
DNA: TGTGCCAGCAAACTGACAGTTAGCAATCAGCCCCAGCATTTT
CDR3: CASKLTVSNQPQHF

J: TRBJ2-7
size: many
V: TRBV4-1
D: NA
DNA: TGCGCCAGCAACCCCAGAGGGGCCTCAAGCTCCTACGAGCAGTACTTC
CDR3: CASNPRGASSSYEQYF

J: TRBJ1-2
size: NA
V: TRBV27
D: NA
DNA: TGTGCCAGCAGTCTCAACCGGGCAGGGACTAACTATGGCTACACCTTC
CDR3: CASSLNRAGTNYGYTF

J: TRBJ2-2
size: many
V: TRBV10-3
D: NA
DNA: TGTGCCATCAGTGAGTCGAACGTGGGGATCGGGGAGCTGTTTTTT
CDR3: CAISESNVGIGELFF

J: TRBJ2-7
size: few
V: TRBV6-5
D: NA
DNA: TGTGCCAGCAGTTACTCGATACAGGGCAATGGCGAGCAGTACTTC
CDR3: CASSYSIQGNGEQYF

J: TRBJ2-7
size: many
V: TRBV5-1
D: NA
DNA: TGCGCCAGCAGCTTGCGGACAGCAGACGAGCAGTACTTC
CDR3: CASSLRTADEQYF

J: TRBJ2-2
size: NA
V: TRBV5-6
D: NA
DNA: TGTGCCAGCAGCTCTGACATGGTCGGGGAGCTGTTTTTT
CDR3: CASSSDMVGELFF

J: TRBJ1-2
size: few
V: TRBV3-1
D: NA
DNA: TGTGCCAGCAGCCAAGGCCCAGGGCCAGCGTATGGCTACACCTTC
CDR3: CASSQGPGPAYGYTF

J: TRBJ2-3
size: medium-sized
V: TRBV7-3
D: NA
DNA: TGTGCCAGCAGCTTAAACGGGATGGGCACAGATACGCAGTATTTT
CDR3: CASSLNGMGTDTQYF

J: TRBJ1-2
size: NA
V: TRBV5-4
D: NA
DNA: TGTGCCAGCAGGAGGGGGGTTTTGGATGGCTACACCTTC
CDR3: CASRRGVLDGYTF

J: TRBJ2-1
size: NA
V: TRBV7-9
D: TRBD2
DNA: TGTGCCAGCAGCTCCCTAGCGGGGGATAACAATGAGCAGTTCTTC
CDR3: CASSSLAGDNNEQFF

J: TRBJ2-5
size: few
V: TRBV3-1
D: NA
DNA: TGTGCCAGCAGCCAAGGGACGGAGCAAGAGACCCAGTACTTC
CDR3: CASSQGTEQETQYF

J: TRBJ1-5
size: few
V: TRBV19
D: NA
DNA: TGTGCCAGTAAGCCCCAGGGGCTCGGTAGCAATCAGCCCCAGCATTTT
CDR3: CASKPQGLGSNQPQHF

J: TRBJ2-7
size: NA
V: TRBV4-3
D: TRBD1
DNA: TGCGCCAGCAGCCAGGGGACAGGGGGCTACGGGCAGTACTTC
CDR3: CASSQGTGGYGQYF

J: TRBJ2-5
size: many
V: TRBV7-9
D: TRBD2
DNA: TGTGCCAGCAGCTTCCGTGGGGCTAGCGGGGGGAAACAAGAGACCCAGTACTTC
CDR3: CASSFRGASGGKQETQYF

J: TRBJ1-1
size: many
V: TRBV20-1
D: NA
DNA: TGCAGTGCTACCCACGACAGCACTGAAGCTTTCTTT
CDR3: CSATHDSTEAFF

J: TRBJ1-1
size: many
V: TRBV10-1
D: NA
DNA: TGCGCCAGCAGTGAGAGTAGCAGGAGGACTGAAGCTTTCTTT
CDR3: CASSESSRRTEAFF

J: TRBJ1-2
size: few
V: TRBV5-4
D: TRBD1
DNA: TGTGCCAGCAGCCGGGACAGGGGGGACAATGGCTACACCTTC
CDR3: CASSRDRGDNGYTF

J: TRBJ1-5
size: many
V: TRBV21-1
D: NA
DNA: TGTGCCAGCAGCAAACAGGGGGACCCTAGCAATCAGCCCCAGCATTTT
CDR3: CASSKQGDPSNQPQHF

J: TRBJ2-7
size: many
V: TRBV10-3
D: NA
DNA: TGTGCCATCCCCGTGTCGGGGTTCCACGAGCAGTACTTC
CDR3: CAIPVSGFHEQYF

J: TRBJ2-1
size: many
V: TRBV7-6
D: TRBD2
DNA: TGTGCCAGCAGCTTAGTACGGCTAGCGGGTATGTACAATGAGCAGTTCTTC
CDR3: CASSLVRLAGMYNEQFF